This TCR beta chain was obtained from a study of CD8+ T cells in alopecia areata. Looking at the study overall: Affected scalp percentage determined the severity score of treated patients.

As to treatment: oral pan-JAK inhibitor, 5-10 mg twice daily. Findings of the study overall: The link between baseline CD8+ expansion and response remains uncertain with one nonresponder.

Trimming removed 1 base from V and 9 bases from J; junction bases left unmatched: 10. Germline V CDR1 and CDR2: SGHRS, YFSETQ. The CDR3 has 15 amino acids. A word on this clone: Its antigen is unknown.

Extraction and reverse transcription of RNA yielded cDNA as the sequencing template. Method: immunoSEQ multiplex PCR; TCRdb's copy keeps in-frame clones and lacks some. The sample carries about 140,000 clones, roughly 80% recorded once. This chain joins TRBV5-1 and TRBJ2-1, with 7 nucleotides matching TRBD2. The sample consisted of CD8+ T cells sorted from blood, taken at week 4, from a patient treated with tofacitinib. This TCR came from a human donor with alopecia areata. CDR3 sequence (DNA): TGCGCCAGCAGCTTGTACAGCGGGGAGGCCGGTGAGCAGTTCTTC. Its translation: CASSLYSGEAGEQFF.